Each of the 3 T cell receptor beta chains below was sequenced from the same sample in a study of blood T cell repertoires in COVID-19. TCRdb keeps only in-frame clones here, not all; method: immunoSEQ multiplex PCR. The sample lists about 160,000 clones; more than 75% were seen once. The sample was peripheral blood. The receptors stem from a man aged 55 to 70 with active or convalescent COVID-19.

The chain has TRBV28 and TRBJ1-4; possible D gene TRBD1, 5 bases. CDR1 and CDR2 (germline): MDHEN, SYDVKM. The CDR3 contains 14 residues. The V end was cut by 4 bases, the J end by 3 bases, with 9 bases between. The CDR3 is CASSWGLANEKLFF. In nucleotides, the CDR3 is TGTGCCAGCAGTTGGGGCCTGGCTAATGAAAAACTGTTTTTT.

The chain combines TRBV10-3 with TRBJ1-1; no reliable D call. Deletions cut 6 bases from V and 2 bases from J, with 16 bases between. The CDR3 totals 15 residues. CDR1 and CDR2 from the germline V gene are ENHRY and SYGVKD. DNA of the CDR3: TGTGCCATCAGCCGAGGGCAGGAATTTAACACTGAAGCTTTCTTT. Its translation is CAISRGQEFNTEAFF.

The V and J genes are TRBV13 and TRBJ2-1, with 14 bases fitting TRBD2. Germline V gene lookup returns CDR1 PRHDT and CDR2 FYEKMQ (reference sequence). V dropped 4 bases and J dropped 1; count of bases not matched to a gene: 3. This CDR3 has 17 amino acids. The CDR3 is CASSSTSGRGSYNEQFF. In DNA, the CDR3 is TGTGCCAGCAGCTCGACTAGCGGGAGGGGTTCCTACAATGAGCAGTTCTTC.